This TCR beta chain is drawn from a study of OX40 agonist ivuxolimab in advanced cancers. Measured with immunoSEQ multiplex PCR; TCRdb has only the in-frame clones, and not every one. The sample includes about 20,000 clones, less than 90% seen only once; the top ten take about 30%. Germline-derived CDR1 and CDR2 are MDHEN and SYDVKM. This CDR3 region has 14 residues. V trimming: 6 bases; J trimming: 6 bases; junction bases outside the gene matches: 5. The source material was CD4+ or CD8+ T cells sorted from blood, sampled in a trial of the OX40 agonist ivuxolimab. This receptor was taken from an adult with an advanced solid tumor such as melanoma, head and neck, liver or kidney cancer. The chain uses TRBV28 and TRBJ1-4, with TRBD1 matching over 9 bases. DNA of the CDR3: TGTGCCAGCAGCCCTCGGGACAGGGATGAAAAACTGTTTTTT. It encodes CASSPRDRDEKLFF.